The 29 T cell receptor beta chains reported below all come from one sample, sequenced in a study of blood T cell repertoires in COVID-19. Sequenced by immunoSEQ multiplex PCR; TCRdb stores in-frame clones only, minus some. The sample shows over 100,000 clones, under 90% of them seen only once. The source material was peripheral blood. Receptors were obtained from a woman aged 55-69 years with acute or convalescent COVID-19.

This chain connects TRBV30 to TRBJ1-5, with 8 bases matching TRBD1. Germline CDR1 reads GTSNPN; CDR2 reads SVGIG (reference sequence). The V segment lost 0 bases and the J segment 6 bases; nucleotides outside the gene matches: 10. The CDR3 is 16 residues long. The CDR3 DNA is TGTGCCTGGAGTGTACGGAACAGGGGGTTGGGTCAGCCCCAGCATTTT. Its protein is CAWSVRNRGLGQPQHF.

This clone has just one count. Written as DNA, the CDR3 is TGTGCCTGGAGTGGTGGGGGACTCCAAGAGACCCAGTACTTC. It encodes CAWSGGGLQETQYF. V and J are TRBV30 and TRBJ2-5, with a possible D match to TRBD2 (6 bases). Germline V gene data show CDR1 as GTSNPN and CDR2 as SVGIG (reference sequence). The CDR3 is 14 amino acids. V was cut by 1 base and J by 1 base, with 10 bases left in between.

V gene TRBV27 combines with J gene TRBJ1-6; 7 bases line up with TRBD1. V shed 1 base, J shed 6 bases, and the junction held 6 bases outside the gene matches. Germline values: CDR1 MNHEY, CDR2 SMNVEV (reference sequence). The CDR3 has 16 residues. CDR3 protein: CASSLLGDSLNSPLHF. CDR3 DNA sequence: TGTGCCAGCAGTTTATTAGGGGACAGCCTTAATTCACCCCTCCACTTT.

The V and J genes are TRBV5-1 and TRBJ1-1, with 9 bases matching TRBD1. The CDR3 is made up of 17 amino acids. The germline CDR1 and CDR2 sequences are SGHRS and YFSETQ. Trimming took 5 bases from V and 2 from J; bases not matched to a gene: 13. CDR3 sequence (DNA): TGCGCCAGCAGGAAGACAGACCCGGGACAGGGAAACACTGAAGCTTTCTTT. Translation: CASRKTDPGQGNTEAFF.

The rearrangement links TRBV4-1 to TRBJ2-3, with D possibly matching TRBD1 (6 bases). Trimming cost V 0 bases and J 0 bases, with 19 bases left between them. This CDR3 contains 19 residues. The V gene's germline CDR1 is MGHRA and CDR2 YSYEKL. CDR3 sequence reads: CASSQEGGPRASSTDTQYF. In nucleotides, the CDR3 is TGCGCCAGCAGCCAAGAAGGGGGACCAAGGGCGTCTAGCACAGATACGCAGTATTTT.

The table lists this clone with a count of one. The chain has TRBV30 and TRBJ2-7, with D perhaps TRBD1 (7 bases). Trimming removed 4 bases from V and 2 bases from J, with 15 bases in between. Germline-derived CDR1 and CDR2 are GTSNPN and SVGIG (reference sequence). The CDR3 sequence is 14 residues long. The CDR3: CAWKMAGQPYEQYF. In nucleotides, the CDR3 is TGTGCCTGGAAAATGGCGGGACAGCCCTACGAGCAGTACTTC.

The J gene is TRBJ1-2, the V gene TRBV28; possible D gene TRBD1, 6 bases. CDR1 is MDHEN, CDR2 SYDVKM, per germline. Trimming pared 4 bases from V and 4 bases from J, leaving 13 bases between. The CDR3 has 14 residues. In DNA, the CDR3 is TGTGCCAGCAGTTCCTCCACAGGGTCCTATGGCTACACCTTC. Translation: CASSSSTGSYGYTF.

With regard to this clone: A read error may account for a junction end that differs from germline. The V gene is TRBV5-4, the J gene TRBJ2-7; 8 bases are shared with TRBD1. CDR1 SGHNT and CDR2 YYREEE come from the germline V gene (reference sequence). This CDR3 is built from 12 residues. The CDR3 nucleotides are TGTGCCAGCAGCTTTGGCTCGGACAGGGCCTCCTTC. It specifies CASSFGSDRASF.

The rearrangement uses TRBV9 and TRBJ1-6; D uncertain. Germline V lookup: CDR1 SGDLS, CDR2 YYNGEE. This CDR3 has 16 residues. V lost 4 bases, J lost 10 bases, and 21 bases lay in between. The CDR3, as DNA: TGTGCCAGCAGCCCGGACCAGGACGGGAGGAAATCACCCCTCCACTTT. It codes for CASSPDQDGRKSPLHF.

The genes are TRBV24-1 and TRBJ2-3; no definite D call. The CDR3 runs to 14 residues. Deletions cut 10 bases from V and 1 base from J, with 14 bases between. CDR1 and CDR2 (germline): KGHDR, SFDVKD. CDR3 sequence: CATTPSLGTDTQYF. The CDR3 DNA sequence: TGTGCCACAACCCCGAGCCTTGGCACAGATACGCAGTATTTT.

The V call is TRBV7-8, the J call TRBJ2-2; 9 nucleotides line up with TRBD1. The trim removed 6 bases at V and 3 bases at J, leaving 8 bases unmatched. Germline loops: CDR1 SGHVS, CDR2 FQNEAQ. This CDR3 is built from 16 residues. In DNA form, the CDR3 reads TGTGCCAGCAGGCCTACAGGGGGCTCGGACACCGGGGAGCTGTTTTTT. It translates to CASRPTGGSDTGELFF.

V gene TRBV25-1 combines with J gene TRBJ1-1; no reliable D call. The V end lost 7 bases, the J end lost 6 bases, and 15 bases lay between the germline ends. The CDR3 consists of 13 residues. CDR1 is MGHDK, CDR2 SYGVNS, per germline. CDR3 sequence reads: CASTPPTGSEAFF. The CDR3 nucleotides read TGTGCCAGCACCCCCCCCACGGGATCTGAAGCTTTCTTT.

V is TRBV24-1 and J is TRBJ2-1; 7 bases match TRBD1. CDR3 length: 15 residues. Trimming at V came to 9 bases and at J to 1 base, leaving 8 bases not matched to a gene. The germline V gene has CDR1 KGHDR and CDR2 SFDVKD. The CDR3 sequence is CATSRTGESYNEQFF. CDR3 bases: TGTGCCACCTCCAGGACAGGAGAGTCCTACAATGAGCAGTTCTTC.

CDR3 sequence (DNA): TGTGCCAGCAGTCGTTTGAGCCGGAATGAGCAGTTCTTC. Translation gives CASSRLSRNEQFF. The chain links TRBV11-2 to TRBJ2-1, with no clear D. V dropped 6 bases and J dropped 7 bases, with 13 bases sitting between them. Germline V gene lookup returns CDR1 SGHAT and CDR2 FQNNGV. The CDR3 covers 13 residues.

There are a few counts of this clone. The chain recombines TRBV5-8 with TRBJ2-1; D is perhaps TRBD1 (5 bases). Germline CDR1 reads SGHTS; CDR2 reads YDEGEE. The CDR3 consists of 12 residues. Trimming shortened V by 3 bases and J by 12 bases, and 13 bases separated the two germline ends. The CDR3 sequence: CASSWSQGGQFF. The DNA for the CDR3 is TGTGCCAGCAGCTGGTCGCAGGGTGGGCAGTTCTTC.

Here the CDR3 DNA reads TGCGCCAGCAGCCAGCCACAGGGTGGGGGCACAGATACGCAGTATTTT. Amino acids: CASSQPQGGGTDTQYF. V is TRBV5-1 and J is TRBJ2-3; TRBD1 is a possible D gene (6 bases). The V end lost 4 bases, the J end lost 1 base, and 16 bases lay between the germline ends. The CDR3 runs 16 residues. Looked up from germline, CDR1 is SGHRS and CDR2 is YFSETQ. Based on the CDR3 plus reference TRBV5-1 and TRBJ2-3, the full variable domain is KAGVTQTPRYLIKTRGQQVTLSCSPISGHRSVSWYQQTPGQGLQFLFEYFSETQRNKGNFPGRFSGRQFSNSRSEMNVSTLELGDSALYLCASSQPQGGGTDTQYFGPGTRLTVL.

This sequence joins TRBV5-5 and TRBJ2-7, with D possibly TRBD1 on 6 matching bases. Germline V gene sequence: CDR1 SGHKS, CDR2 YYEKEE (reference sequence). V gave up 0 bases and J gave up 4 bases, with 17 bases separating them. This CDR3 spans 16 amino acids. The CDR3 DNA follows: TGTGCCAGCAGCTTGGGGGACACGCTGCCTACGTACGAGCAGTACGTC. Translated, it gives CASSLGDTLPTYEQYV.

This clone was counted between two and nine times. This chain links TRBV5-1 with TRBJ2-2; TRBD1 is a possible D gene (6 bases). The CDR3 runs 15 residues. Germline V gene sequence: CDR1 SGHRS, CDR2 YFSETQ. Trimming removed 5 bases at V and 6 bases at J, with 17 bases between. DNA for the CDR3: TGCGCCAGCAGTTACGGACAGTCCGTACCCGGGGAGCTGTTTTTT. It encodes CASSYGQSVPGELFF.

Concerning this clone itself: The junction departs from the called germline gene at one end, perhaps through a read error. V and J are TRBV27 and TRBJ2-7; 7 bases map to TRBD2. The CDR3 runs 15 residues. Germline V gives CDR1 MNHEY, CDR2 SMNVEV (reference sequence). In DNA form, the CDR3 reads TGTGCCAGCAGTATATCACCAACTAGCGTTCTCGAGCAGTACTTC. Translation gives CASSISPTSVLEQYF.

The genes are TRBV5-1 and TRBJ2-1; 11 nucleotides align to TRBD2. With V trimmed by 0 bases and J by 10 bases, 6 bases remained unmatched. Germline values: CDR1 SGHRS, CDR2 YFSETQ. This CDR3 is 15 amino acids long. CDR3 sequence reads: CASSLALAGGQEQFF. The CDR3 DNA reads as TGCGCCAGCAGCTTGGCCCTAGCGGGGGGACAGGAGCAGTTCTTC.

V is TRBV24-1 and J is TRBJ1-2; 8 bases agree with TRBD1. CDR1 is KGHDR, CDR2 SFDVKD, per germline. The trim removed 5 bases at V and 6 bases at J, leaving 4 bases unmatched. This CDR3 has 13 amino acids. CDR3 DNA: TGTGCCACCAGTGCCCGGACAGGGAATGGCTACACCTTC. It is translated as CATSARTGNGYTF.

V is TRBV19 and J is TRBJ2-3, with 7 bases that match TRBD1. The CDR3 contains 18 residues. V gave up 6 bases and J gave up 2 bases; unmatched junction bases: 17. Germline V lookup: CDR1 LNHDA, CDR2 SQIVND (reference sequence). The CDR3 DNA is TGTGCCAGTAGACCCAATTATCTACAGGGGCACTACACAGATACGCAGTATTTT. Its translation is CASRPNYLQGHYTDTQYF.

The rearrangement uses TRBV5-4 and TRBJ1-4; TRBD1 aligns across 8 bases. V was clipped by 4 bases and J by 8 bases; unmatched bases: 7. CDR1 is SGHNT, CDR2 YYREEE, per germline (reference sequence). The CDR3 extends over 14 amino acids. The CDR3 here is CASSVQGAGEKLFF. CDR3 sequence (DNA): TGTGCCAGCAGCGTCCAGGGGGCAGGAGAAAAACTGTTTTTT. Using reference TRBV5-4 and TRBJ1-4 for the parts outside the CDR3, the full variable domain is ETGVTQSPTHLIKTRGQQVTLRCSSQSGHNTVSWYQQALGQGPQFIFQYYREEENGRGNFPPRFSGLQFPNYSSELNVNALELDDSALYLCASSVQGAGEKLFFGSGTQLSVL.

The chain uses TRBV3-1 (or the pseudogene TRBV3-2) and TRBJ2-3; TRBD1 matches at 7 bases. With V trimmed by 4 bases and J by 4 bases, 8 bases remained unmatched. CDR3 size: 15 residues. Per the germline V gene, CDR1 is LGHDT and CDR2 is YNNKEL (reference sequence). CDR3 sequence reads: CASSLTGSNSDTQYF. CDR3 sequence (DNA): TGTGCCAGCAGCCTGACAGGGTCCAATTCAGATACGCAGTATTTT.

Only a few counts were recorded for this clone. The chain is built from TRBV9 and TRBJ1-2; 8 positions agree with TRBD1. V was pared by 0 bases and J by 7 bases, with 11 bases of the junction left unmatched. CDR1 and CDR2 from the germline V gene are SGDLS and YYNGEE. This CDR3 comprises 16 residues. Written as DNA, the CDR3 is TGTGCCAGCAGCGTAGAGGGGACAGGCGGATGGGGTGGCTACACCTTC. This encodes CASSVEGTGGWGGYTF.

This chain uses TRBV2 with TRBJ1-1; D not resolved. Trimming left V 5 bases short and J 4 bases short, with 14 bases between. The CDR3 runs 14 residues. Germline lookup yields CDR1 SNHLY and CDR2 FYNNEI. CDR3: CASSPLSEGTEAFF. DNA for the CDR3: TGTGCCAGCAGTCCTTTGAGTGAGGGCACTGAAGCTTTCTTT.

CDR3 sequence reads: CASNTGIRVDNSPLHF. CDR3 DNA sequence: TGTGCCAGCAATACAGGAATCCGAGTTGATAATTCACCCCTCCACTTT. The chain recombines TRBV2 with TRBJ1-6, with D maybe TRBD1 (5 bases). Germline loops: CDR1 SNHLY, CDR2 FYNNEI. The CDR3 runs 16 residues. The ends were cut back, 7 bases at V and 5 bases at J, with 18 bases in the middle.

J is TRBJ1-5 and V is TRBV7-2, with 7 bases matching TRBD1. Germline CDR1 SGHTA, CDR2 FQGNSA. The junction had 4 bases not matched to a gene; V was cut back by 1 base and J by 4 bases. CDR3 length equals 15 residues. Here the CDR3 reads CASSLGYRGNQPQHF. The CDR3 DNA sequence: TGTGCCAGCAGCTTAGGATACAGGGGTAATCAGCCCCAGCATTTT.

This clone was recorded only once. The chain is built from TRBV2 and TRBJ1-4; no clear D. Germline V gene data show CDR1 as SNHLY and CDR2 as FYNNEI. V was trimmed by 3 bases and J by 6 bases, leaving 11 bases between them. This CDR3 is 14 amino acids long. The CDR3 nucleotides read TGTGCCAGCAGTGAGACCGGGTCCTATGAAAAACTGTTTTTT. Amino acids: CASSETGSYEKLFF.